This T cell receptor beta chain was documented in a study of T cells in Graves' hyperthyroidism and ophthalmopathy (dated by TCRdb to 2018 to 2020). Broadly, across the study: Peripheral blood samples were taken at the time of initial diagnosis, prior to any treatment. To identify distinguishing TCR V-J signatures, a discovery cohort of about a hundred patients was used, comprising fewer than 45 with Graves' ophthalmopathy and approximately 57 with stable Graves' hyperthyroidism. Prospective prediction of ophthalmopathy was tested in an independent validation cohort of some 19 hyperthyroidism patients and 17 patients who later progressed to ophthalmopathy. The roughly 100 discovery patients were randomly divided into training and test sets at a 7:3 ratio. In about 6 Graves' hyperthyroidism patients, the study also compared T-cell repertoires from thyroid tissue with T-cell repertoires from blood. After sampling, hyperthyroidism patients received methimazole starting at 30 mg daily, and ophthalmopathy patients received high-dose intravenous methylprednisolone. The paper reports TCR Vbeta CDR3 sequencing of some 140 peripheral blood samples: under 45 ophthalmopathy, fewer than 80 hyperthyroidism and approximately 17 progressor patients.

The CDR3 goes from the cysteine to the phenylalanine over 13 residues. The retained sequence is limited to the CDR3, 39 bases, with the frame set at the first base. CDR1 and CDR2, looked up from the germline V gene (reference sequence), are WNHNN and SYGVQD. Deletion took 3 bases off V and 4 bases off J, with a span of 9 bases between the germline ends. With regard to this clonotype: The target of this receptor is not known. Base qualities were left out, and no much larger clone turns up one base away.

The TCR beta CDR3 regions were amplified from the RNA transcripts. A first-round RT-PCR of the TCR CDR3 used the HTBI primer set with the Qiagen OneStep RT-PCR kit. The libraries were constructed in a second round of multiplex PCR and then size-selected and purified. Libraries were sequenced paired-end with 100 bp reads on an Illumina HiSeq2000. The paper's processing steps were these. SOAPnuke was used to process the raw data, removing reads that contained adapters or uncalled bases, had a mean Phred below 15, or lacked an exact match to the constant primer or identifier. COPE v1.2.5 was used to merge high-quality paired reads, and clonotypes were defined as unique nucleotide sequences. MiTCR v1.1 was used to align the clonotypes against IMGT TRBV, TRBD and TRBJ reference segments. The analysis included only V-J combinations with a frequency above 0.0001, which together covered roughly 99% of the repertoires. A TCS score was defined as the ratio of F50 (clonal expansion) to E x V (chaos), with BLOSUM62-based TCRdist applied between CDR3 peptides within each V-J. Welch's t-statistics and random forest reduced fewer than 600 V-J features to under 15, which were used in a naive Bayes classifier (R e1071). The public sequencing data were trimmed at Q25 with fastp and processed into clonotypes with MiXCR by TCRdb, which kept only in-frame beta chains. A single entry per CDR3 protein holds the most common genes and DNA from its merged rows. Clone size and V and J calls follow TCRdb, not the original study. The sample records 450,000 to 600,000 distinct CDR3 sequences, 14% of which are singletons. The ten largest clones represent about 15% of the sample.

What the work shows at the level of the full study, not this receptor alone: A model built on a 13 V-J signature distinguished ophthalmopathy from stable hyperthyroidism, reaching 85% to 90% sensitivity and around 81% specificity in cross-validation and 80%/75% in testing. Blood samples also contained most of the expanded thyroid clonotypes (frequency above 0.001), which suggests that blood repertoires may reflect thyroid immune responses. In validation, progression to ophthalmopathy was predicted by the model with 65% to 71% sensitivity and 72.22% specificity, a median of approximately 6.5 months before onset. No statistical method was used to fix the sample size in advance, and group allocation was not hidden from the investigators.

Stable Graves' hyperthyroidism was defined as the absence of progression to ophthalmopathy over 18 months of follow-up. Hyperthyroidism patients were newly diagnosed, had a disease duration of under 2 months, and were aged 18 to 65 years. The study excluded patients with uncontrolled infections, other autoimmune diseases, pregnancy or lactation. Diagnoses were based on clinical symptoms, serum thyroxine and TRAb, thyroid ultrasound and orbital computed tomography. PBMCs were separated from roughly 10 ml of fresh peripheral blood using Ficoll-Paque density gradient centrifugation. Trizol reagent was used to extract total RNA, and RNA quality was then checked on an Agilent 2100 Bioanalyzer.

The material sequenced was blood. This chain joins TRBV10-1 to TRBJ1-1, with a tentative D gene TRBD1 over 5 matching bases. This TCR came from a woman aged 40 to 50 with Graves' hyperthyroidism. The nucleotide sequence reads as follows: TGCGCCAGCAGTGATCAGGGTACCACTGAAGCTTTCTTT. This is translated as CASSDQGTTEAFF.